The entry that follows covers one T cell receptor (beta chain) sequence. This specimen comes from a study of blood T cell repertoires in COVID-19. For the study at large: PBMCs, B-cell-depleted T cells, or T cells were the source of the cDNA or gDNA that made up the material.

How the authors handled the data: Cell counts per sample came from amplifying reference gene primers. The table came from immunoSEQ multiplex PCR; TCRdb's copy has only in-frame clones and leaves some out. V, J and clone size reflect that table, while D and trimming were determined from the DNA. The sample yields 140,000 or so clones, more than 65% seen once. V lost 4 bases, J lost 3 bases, and 10 bases lay in between. Germline-derived CDR1 and CDR2 are LGHDT and YNNKEL (reference sequence). The CDR3 runs to 13 residues. Source material: peripheral blood. This TCR was sampled from a man aged 60 to 75 with acute or convalescent COVID-19. This chain joins TRBV3-1 (or the pseudogene TRBV3-2) and TRBJ2-7; TRBD1 might be the D (5 bases). The CDR3 bases are TGTGCCAGCAGCCGCATCGACAGCTACGAGCAGTACTTC. Its translation is CASSRIDSYEQYF.